A single TCR beta chain is shown here with its context. No antigen is known for it. With 6 bases clipped from V and 0 bases from J, the junction kept 8 bases outside the gene matches. The CDR3 spans 16 residues. The sample originates from a study of T-cell reconstitution after alpha-beta-depleted transplantation in children. During its preparation, the TCRbeta library received unique molecular identifiers. TCRdb used MiXCR to reprocess the PCR reads, holding one entry per CDR3 protein. The sample records 750,000 to 950,000 distinct CDR3 sequences, about 16% being singletons. Whole-study results and caveats: T-cell numbers and diversity one year post-transplant derived largely from freshly generated T cells.

The sample was PBMCs, mostly from graft donor cells, taken 360 days after TCRalphabeta/CD19-depleted stem cell transplant. The chain links TRBV12-3 or TRBV12-4 to TRBJ2-1; 7 nucleotides match TRBD2. This TCR derives from a male patient younger than 18 who had a stem cell transplant for acute lymphoblastic leukemia, so the T cells may come from the graft donor. The CDR3 region is CASSPSGVSSYNEQFF. In DNA form, the CDR3 reads TGTGCCAGCAGCCCGAGCGGGGTCAGCTCCTACAATGAGCAGTTCTTC.